This T cell receptor beta chain was documented in a study of ipilimumab plus nivolumab after autologous stem cell transplantation. Overall study: A median of roughly eight nivolumab and four to six ipilimumab doses were given.

Ipilimumab, 1 mg/kg, started 14 to 28 days after autologous transplant. Patients received nivolumab 3 mg/kg at weeks 1, 4, 7, 10, then fortnightly to week 26. Germline V gene sequence: CDR1 SGHTA, CDR2 FQGNSA. CDR3 length: 11 amino acids. V shed 5 bases and J shed 3 bases, with 5 bases lying between them. The data were produced by immunoSEQ multiplex PCR, yet TCRdb's version contains in-frame clones alone and is incomplete. The table records 77,000 or so clones, 65% to 85% of them present only once. The J gene is TRBJ2-7, the V gene TRBV7-2; D is undetermined. The sequences come from PBMCs, collected in a trial of ipilimumab plus nivolumab as post-transplant consolidation. The clonotype comes from a male donor with diffuse large B-cell lymphoma. The CDR3: CASSNLYEQYF. The DNA for the CDR3 is TGTGCCAGCAGCAACCTCTACGAGCAGTACTTC.